These 24 T cell receptor beta chains were sequenced from one sample in a study of cytomegalovirus exposure and HLA in healthy donors. PCR involved 60 Vbeta and 13 Jbeta primers. Libraries were prepared by immunoSEQ multiplex PCR; TCRdb keeps only in-frame clonotypes and omits some of them. The sample lists 65,000 to 85,000 clones, 68% seen once, with approximately 2.2% in the top ten. Input material: PBMCs. These receptors all stem from a woman in her twenties or thirties in good health and CMV-seronegative.

In this sample, this clone turned up a few times. The chain is built from TRBV9 and TRBJ2-7, with TRBD1 identical over 7 bases. CDR1 SGDLS and CDR2 YYNGEE come from the germline V gene. V was clipped by 5 bases and J by 6 bases; unmatched bases: 8. The CDR3 is made up of 13 amino acids. The CDR3 sequence: CASSYEGAGEQYF. The CDR3 bases are TGTGCCAGCAGTTACGAGGGGGCGGGCGAGCAGTACTTC.

Notes on this clone: Sequence at one end of the junction differs from germline and may be a read error. The genes are TRBV7-7 and TRBJ2-3; D is ambiguous. There are 15 residues in the CDR3. Germline V gives CDR1 SSHAT, CDR2 FNYEAQ (reference sequence). For the CDR3, the DNA is TGTGCTAGCAGCTTAGGTGGCTCTAGGTCAGATACGCAGTATTTT. Its translation: CASSLGGSRSDTQYF.

In regard to this clone: A junction end diverges from the germline sequence, so it may reflect a read error. In DNA, the CDR3 is TGCGCCAGCAGCCAAGTCGGCTATGGACAGGGGTCGAATGAGCAGTTCTTC. This encodes CASSQVGYGQGSNEQFF. This rearrangement joins TRBV5-8 to TRBJ2-1; TRBD1 agrees at 9 bases. Germline CDR1 is SGHTS and CDR2 is YDEGEE. The CDR3 runs 17 residues.

The chain links TRBV5-6 to TRBJ1-3; D possibly corresponds to TRBD1 (5 bases). The CDR3 length is 15 residues. Germline V gene lookup returns CDR1 SGHDT and CDR2 YYEEEE. V lost 4 bases and J lost 4, with 15 bases in between. The CDR3 coding sequence is TGTGCCAGCAGCGCGGGACCGCCGTCGGGAAACACCATATATTTT. Protein sequence: CASSAGPPSGNTIYF.

The gene calls are TRBV6-5 and TRBJ2-3; 7 positions match TRBD2. The junction had 11 bases not matched to a gene; V was cut back by 5 bases and J by 6 bases. CDR1 is MNHEY, CDR2 SVGAGI, per germline. The CDR3 runs 15 residues. Written as DNA, the CDR3 is TGTGCCAGCAGTCTGGGGGGGGGTATATTGGATACGCAGTATTTT. Translated: CASSLGGGILDTQYF.

The V and J genes are TRBV2 and TRBJ1-4, with D possibly TRBD1 on 5 matching bases. The CDR3 sequence is 16 residues long. The germline V gene has CDR1 SNHLY and CDR2 FYNNEI. V was cut by 3 bases and J by 5 bases, with 16 bases left in between. CDR3 bases: TGTGCCAGCAGTGATGGTGGTAGACAGCTGAATGAAAAACTGTTTTTT. It is translated as CASSDGGRQLNEKLFF.

The V call is TRBV5-1, the J call TRBJ1-1, with D perhaps matching TRBD1 (5 bases). Germline V lookup: CDR1 SGHRS, CDR2 YFSETQ. The CDR3 spans 13 residues. The V end was cut by 2 bases, the J end by 7 bases, with 12 bases between. CDR3 nucleotides: TGCGCCAGCAGCTTACAGGTAACGGGTGAAGCTTTCTTT. Its protein product is CASSLQVTGEAFF.

J is TRBJ2-5 and V is TRBV29-1; D may be TRBD2 (6 bases). CDR1 is SQVTM and CDR2 is ANQGSEA in the germline V gene. The V end was cut by 0 bases, the J end by 7 bases, with 15 bases between. The CDR3 spans 14 residues. This CDR3 is CSVEDSGKAGTQYF. Written as DNA, the CDR3 is TGCAGCGTTGAAGATTCGGGGAAAGCGGGGACCCAGTACTTC.

This clone was picked up a small number of times. The chain has TRBV5-4 and TRBJ1-1; D might be TRBD1 (5 bases). This CDR3 is built from 17 residues. The V end lost 0 bases, the J end lost 1 base, and 16 bases lay between the germline ends. Germline loops: CDR1 SGHNT, CDR2 YYREEE (reference sequence). The CDR3 loop is CASSLEGLGDSNTEAFF. The CDR3 DNA reads as TGTGCCAGCAGCTTGGAAGGTCTAGGGGATTCGAACACTGAAGCTTTCTTT.

The chain couples TRBV2 to TRBJ1-1, with D maybe TRBD1 (5 bases). The germline V and J ends were trimmed by 6 bases and 3 bases, with 11 bases remaining between them. This CDR3 has 13 residues. Germline values: CDR1 SNHLY, CDR2 FYNNEI. CDR3 bases: TGTGCCAGCAGAGAATGGGGGGACACTGAAGCTTTCTTT. It codes for CASREWGDTEAFF.

The rearrangement links TRBV6-5 to TRBJ1-2, with 9 bases that match TRBD1. Germline trimming cut 5 bases from V and 4 bases from J; bases unmatched to any gene: 5. Germline CDR1 MNHEY, CDR2 SVGAGI. The CDR3 has 14 residues. The DNA for the CDR3 is TGTGCCAGCAGTGTACAGGGGGCGCGCTATGGCTACACCTTC. Residues: CASSVQGARYGYTF.

This clone turned up a few times. This rearrangement joins TRBV7-2 to TRBJ1-2; D uncertain. Between the trimmed V and J ends, which lost 5 bases and 3 bases, there was a span of 10 bases. Germline CDR1 SGHTA, CDR2 FQGNSA. This CDR3 is 13 amino acids long. CDR3 DNA sequence: TGTGCCAGCAGCCCCGGTCGCGACTATGGCTACACCTTC. It specifies CASSPGRDYGYTF.

This chain links TRBV27 with TRBJ1-6, with D unclear. Germline values: CDR1 MNHEY, CDR2 SMNVEV (reference sequence). V lost 3 bases, J lost 0 bases, and 9 bases lay in between. This CDR3 has 16 amino acids. The CDR3 loop reads CASSFATSSYNSPLHF. CDR3 nucleotides: TGTGCCAGCAGTTTTGCCACGAGCTCCTATAATTCACCCCTCCACTTT.

CDR3 DNA sequence: TGTGCCAGTAACTGGGGACAGGAGAGCTATGGCTACACCTTC. As protein: CASNWGQESYGYTF. This chain links TRBV19 with TRBJ1-2; 8 bases match TRBD1. This CDR3 is built from 14 residues. V was pared by 7 bases and J by 4 bases, with 8 bases of the junction left unmatched. CDR1 and CDR2 from the germline V gene are LNHDA and SQIVND (reference sequence).

This chain joins TRBV7-6 and TRBJ2-5; 7 bases are shared with TRBD1. The junction had 1 base not matched to a gene; V was cut back by 1 base and J by 2 bases. There are 14 residues in the CDR3. Germline assignment: CDR1 SGHVS and CDR2 FNYEAQ. The CDR3 loop is CASSLGGQQETQYF. For the CDR3, the DNA is TGTGCCAGCAGCTTAGGGGGACAGCAAGAGACCCAGTACTTC.

J is TRBJ2-7 and V is TRBV12-5; 15 bases line up with TRBD2. This CDR3 comprises 18 residues. Per the germline V gene, CDR1 is LGHNT and CDR2 is FRNRAP. The trim removed 2 bases at V and 2 bases at J, leaving 7 bases unmatched. The CDR3 is CASGLPGLAGGGTYEQYF. DNA for the CDR3: TGTGCTAGTGGTTTGCCCGGACTAGCGGGGGGGGGAACCTACGAGCAGTACTTC.

This chain connects TRBV11-3 to TRBJ2-3; TRBD2 matches 9 bases. V was clipped by 4 bases and J by 5 bases; unmatched bases: 10. The length of the CDR3 is 16 residues. Germline CDR1 reads SGHNT; CDR2 reads YENEEA. The DNA of the CDR3 is TGTGCCAGCAGCTCCCTCCCGGGACTAGCCTTAGATACGCAGTATTTT. Its protein product is CASSSLPGLALDTQYF.

The chain uses TRBV5-4 and TRBJ2-3; 8 positions agree with TRBD1. The trim removed 4 bases at V and 4 bases at J, leaving 5 bases unmatched. This CDR3 has 14 residues. Germline V CDR1 and CDR2: SGHNT, YYREEE (reference sequence). The CDR3 reads CASSRTGNPDTQYF. CDR3 sequence (DNA): TGTGCCAGCAGCAGGACAGGGAACCCAGATACGCAGTATTTT.

The chain is built from TRBV28 and TRBJ1-6; 9 bases align to TRBD1. The CDR3 is 14 residues long. From germline, CDR1 is MDHEN and CDR2 SYDVKM. V was pared by 6 bases and J by 7 bases, with 4 bases of the junction left unmatched. CDR3 residues: CASRMDRGNSPLHF. CDR3 bases: TGTGCCAGCAGGATGGACAGGGGCAATTCACCCCTCCACTTT.

This clone was counted once. The J gene is TRBJ1-4, the V gene TRBV15; no firm D call. CDR1 and CDR2 (germline): LNHNV, YYDKDF (reference sequence). The CDR3 extends over 13 amino acids. Trimming shortened V by 5 bases and J by 8 bases, and 12 bases separated the two germline ends. CDR3 nucleotide sequence: TGTGCCACCAGCGTTAGACATGCCGAAAAACTGTTTTTT. Amino acid sequence: CATSVRHAEKLFF.

In this sample, this clone turned up a few times. The chain links TRBV19 to TRBJ1-1; TRBD1 might be the D (5 bases). Germline CDR1 is LNHDA and CDR2 is SQIVND (reference sequence). Trimming cost V 3 bases and J 5 bases, with 13 bases left between them. The CDR3 is 14 amino acids. CDR3 sequence (DNA): TGTGCCAGTAGTATCCCAGGGTTTCGTACTGAAGCTTTCTTT. It codes for CASSIPGFRTEAFF.

CDR3 nucleotide sequence: TGTGCCAGCAGCGTAGATGGCCTCGGAGGTTGGCCAAACACTGAAGCTTTCTTT. Its translation is CASSVDGLGGWPNTEAFF. The chain links TRBV9 to TRBJ1-1; D gene ambiguous. The length of the CDR3 is 18 residues. Trimming shortened V by 0 bases and J by 2 bases, and 20 bases separated the two germline ends. Per germline, CDR1 SGDLS and CDR2 YYNGEE.

The V gene is TRBV6-1, the J gene TRBJ1-2, with 7 nucleotides matching TRBD1. V trimming: 5 bases; J trimming: 8 bases; junction bases outside the gene matches: 8. Germline V CDR1 and CDR2: MNHNS, SASEGT. The CDR3 is made up of 13 amino acids. The CDR3: CASSQGQDRGYTF. The CDR3, as DNA: TGTGCCAGCAGTCAAGGACAGGACCGGGGCTACACCTTC.

The V gene is TRBV28, the J gene TRBJ1-2, with D tentatively TRBD1 (6 bases). This CDR3 spans 13 amino acids. Germline CDR1 reads MDHEN; CDR2 reads SYDVKM. V gave up 5 bases and J gave up 7 bases, with 14 bases separating them. This chain's CDR3 is CASSQGFKGGYTF. The CDR3 coding sequence is TGTGCCAGCAGTCAGGGGTTTAAGGGTGGCTACACCTTC.